This T cell receptor beta chain was sequenced in a study of neurological immune-mediated disorders. Germline V gene data show CDR1 as SNHLY and CDR2 as FYNNEI. Trimming pared 5 bases from V and 2 bases from J, leaving 18 bases between. The CDR3 is 16 residues long. This clonotype was observed many times. The team produced cDNA through 5'RACE using 10-nucleotide random UMIs. Via MiXCR, TCRdb re-called the 5' RACE reads, giving one row per CDR3 protein. The top ten hold around 3.1% of the sample, which has about 59,000 distinct CDR3 sequences, approximately 4% seen once. 2 million unsorted PBMCs were stored in RNAlater at -80 °C before RNA extraction.

V and J are TRBV2 and TRBJ1-1; weak D call: TRBD1 (6 bases). Source material: PBMCs. This receptor was identified in a woman aged 25 to 39 with multiple sclerosis. CDR3 nucleotide sequence: TGTGCCAGCAGTTCGGGGGCGCGGGGGGGAAACACTGAAGCTTTCTTT. This translates into CASSSGARGGNTEAFF.